This T cell receptor (beta chain) was documented in a study of cytomegalovirus exposure and HLA in healthy donors. General observations from the study: TRBV6-2, TRBV6-3 and some other V segments were unresolvable in 87-base-pair reads. It is likely that the observed cluster of highly shared sequence variants was a sequencing artifact.

In the PCR, 60 Vbeta and 13 Jbeta primers were used. Sequenced by immunoSEQ multiplex PCR; TCRdb stores in-frame clones only, minus some. The data hold hundreds of thousands of clones, with approximately 90% observed a single time. Germline V lookup: CDR1 GTSNPN, CDR2 SVGIG (reference sequence). The CDR3 has 13 amino acids. V lost 0 bases and J 1 base, leaving 6 bases between the germline ends. Turning to this clone: As yet, its antigen is unknown.

This receptor was taken from a young woman in good health and CMV-seronegative. The chain recombines TRBV30 with TRBJ1-1; D is unresolved. What was sequenced was PBMCs. CDR3: CAWSVLKNTEAFF. The DNA of the CDR3 is TGTGCCTGGAGTGTACTTAAGAACACTGAAGCTTTCTTT.